This T cell receptor beta chain was identified during a study of CD8+CD57+ T cells in acquired aplastic anemia. Profiles of TCR beta VDJ and CDR3 were generated from a genomic DNA template. Via MiXCR, TCRdb re-called the reads, giving one row per CDR3 protein. The table has around 500,000 distinct CDR3 sequences, around 30% seen once; the top ten hold less than 1%. All sequencing subjects had displayed CD8+CD57+ cell expansion on flow cytometry. No therapy was given to patients before blood sampling. This clonotype was seen only a few times. The CDR3 is 15 residues long. Deletions cut 11 bases from V and 0 bases from J, with 17 bases between. Germline CDR1 and CDR2: LNHDA and SQIVND (reference sequence).

This chain links TRBV19 with TRBJ1-3; D is possibly TRBD1 (5 bases). This TCR was sampled from a human donor with aplastic anemia. Specimen: sorted CD4+, CD8+, or CD8+CD57+ T cells (not recorded which) from PBMCs. CDR3 sequence reads: CASGGTSDSGNTIYF. The CDR3 bases are TGTGCCTCCGGGGGGACTTCCGACTCTGGAAACACCATATATTTT.